These 15 T cell receptor beta chains were sequenced from one sample in a study of neurological immune-mediated disorders. TCRdb fed the 5' RACE reads into MiXCR, producing one record per CDR3 protein. The sample contains some 95,000 distinct CDR3 sequences, 3.5% to 4% of which appear only once. Sequencing was carried out using PBMCs. The receptors come from a woman younger than 30 with multiple sclerosis.

In this sample, this clonotype turned up many times. This rearrangement joins TRBV12-3 or TRBV12-4 to TRBJ1-1; 7 bases match TRBD1. The CDR3 is 14 residues long. With 7 bases clipped from V and 2 bases from J, the junction kept 7 bases outside the gene matches. The CDR3 DNA sequence: TGTGCCAGCACTCCAGACAGGGTCAACACTGAAGCTTTCTTT. It encodes CASTPDRVNTEAFF.

This clonotype was seen at least ten times. This chain uses TRBV5-1 with TRBJ1-4; D might be TRBD1 (6 bases). CDR3 size: 14 residues. V gave up 2 bases and J gave up 8 bases, with 13 bases separating them. Germline V gives CDR1 SGHRS, CDR2 YFSETQ. The CDR3 DNA follows: TGCGCCAGCAGCTTAGGGGCGCAGGGGGAAAAACTGTTTTTT. Residues: CASSLGAQGEKLFF.

This clonotype was detected only a few times. It may be a read error: a sequence one base away is much more abundant. V usage is TRBV4-1 and J usage is TRBJ2-2, with 8 bases matching TRBD2. The CDR3 sequence is 15 residues long. Germline trimming cut 3 bases from V and 7 bases from J; bases unmatched to any gene: 7. Germline V gene sequence: CDR1 MGHRA, CDR2 YSYEKL. The CDR3 loop is CASSHSGGQVGELFF. CDR3 coding DNA: TGCGCCAGCAGCCACAGCGGGGGCCAAGTCGGGGAGCTGTTTTTT.

This clonotype was detected ten times or more. The chain is built from TRBV7-9 and TRBJ1-4; D is undetermined. The CDR3 sequence is 12 residues long. The V end was cut by 1 base, the J end by 7 bases, with 4 bases between. CDR1 SEHNR and CDR2 FQNEAQ come from the germline V gene (reference sequence). DNA of the CDR3: TGTGCCAGCAGCTTAGACTCTGAAAAACTGTTTTTT. Its translation: CASSLDSEKLFF.

This clonotype occurred a few times. The J gene is TRBJ2-7, the V gene TRBV5-6; TRBD2 aligns across 12 bases. V shed 7 bases and J 4 bases; nucleotides not matched to a gene: 9. Germline loops: CDR1 SGHDT, CDR2 YYEEEE. The CDR3 runs to 15 residues. The CDR3 bases are TGTGCCAGCTGGGGGCTAGCGGGGGGGCCTTACGAGCAGTACTTC. Translated, it gives CASWGLAGGPYEQYF. The whole variable domain, remainder taken from reference TRBV5-6 and TRBJ2-7, is DAGVTQSPTHLIKTRGQQVTLRCSPKSGHDTVSWYQQALGQGPQFIFQYYEEEERQRGNFPDRFSGHQFPNYSSELNVNALLLGDSALYLCASWGLAGGPYEQYFGPGTRLTVT.

This clonotype was seen repeatedly, ten times or more. The V call is TRBV6-1, the J call TRBJ1-1; 9 positions agree with TRBD1. The CDR3 consists of 14 residues. With V trimmed by 5 bases and J by 4 bases, 5 bases remained unmatched. Per germline, CDR1 MNHNS and CDR2 SASEGT. CDR3 in DNA: TGTGCCAGCAGTTCTCAGACAGGGGGCACTGAAGCTTTCTTT. Translating it yields CASSSQTGGTEAFF.

The sample holds many counts of this clonotype. The chain employs TRBV15 and TRBJ2-7, with D perhaps TRBD1 or TRBD2 (5 bases each). Trimming cost V 0 bases and J 0 bases, with 9 bases left between them. The CDR3 spans 15 residues. CDR1 and CDR2 (germline): LNHNV, YYDKDF (reference sequence). Here the CDR3 DNA reads TGTGCCACCAGCAGAGATCGGGGCGGCTCCTACGAGCAGTACTTC. Protein product: CATSRDRGGSYEQYF.

This clonotype has ten or more counts. V is TRBV20-1 and J is TRBJ2-2; 12 bases are shared with TRBD2. The ends lost 3 bases at V and 1 base at J; junction bases unmatched: 6. Germline V gene data show CDR1 as DFQATT and CDR2 as SNEGSKA (reference sequence). There are 17 residues in the CDR3. CDR3 sequence reads: CSARRLAGDLNTGELFF. CDR3 nucleotides: TGCAGTGCTAGGAGACTAGCGGGGGACCTGAACACCGGGGAGCTGTTTTTT.

This clonotype was recorded many times. The V call is TRBV29-1, the J call TRBJ2-7, with 7 positions matching TRBD1. The germline V gene encodes CDR1 SQVTM and CDR2 ANQGSEA. This CDR3 has 11 residues. Unmatched junction bases numbered 6, after V lost 7 bases and J lost 6 bases. The CDR3 spells CSAMTGTEQYF. The CDR3, as DNA: TGCAGCGCCATGACAGGGACCGAGCAGTACTTC.

This clonotype showed up many times. The chain joins TRBV25-1 to TRBJ2-2; a possible D gene is TRBD2 (5 bases). CDR1 is MGHDK, CDR2 SYGVNS, per germline. The CDR3 consists of 14 residues. The V and J ends lost 5 bases and 6 bases respectively, with 13 bases between them. The CDR3 is CASSPALEAGELFF. The CDR3 nucleotides are TGTGCCAGCAGTCCAGCACTAGAAGCCGGGGAGCTGTTTTTT.

This clonotype was counted ten times or more. The chain employs TRBV12-3 or TRBV12-4 and TRBJ2-7; maybe TRBD2 (6 bases). Trimming pared 4 bases from V and 1 base from J, leaving 11 bases between. The CDR3 has 14 residues. The CDR3 DNA sequence: TGTGCCAGCAGTTGGGAGGCCTTTTCCTACGAGCAGTACTTC. The encoded protein is CASSWEAFSYEQYF.

This clonotype showed up many times. A junction end diverges from the germline sequence, so it may reflect a read error. The rearrangement joins TRBV20-1 to TRBJ1-1; tentative D call: TRBD1 (6 bases). The CDR3 has 12 amino acids. Germline-derived CDR1 and CDR2 are DFQATT and SNEGSKA (reference sequence). This CDR3 reads CSAPSRDTEAFF. The CDR3 DNA reads as TGCAGTGCGCCGTCCCGGGACACCGAAGCTTTCTTT.

To note about this clonotype: Being one base from a much bigger clone, this may be a read error. J is TRBJ1-5 and V is TRBV29-1, with D possibly matching TRBD1 (5 bases). This CDR3 spans 12 amino acids. V gave up 6 bases and J gave up 6 bases, with 12 bases separating them. Germline CDR1 is SQVTM and CDR2 is ANQGSEA. CDR3 amino acids: CSVGGRVQPQHF. The CDR3 coding sequence is TGCAGCGTGGGGGGACGGGTTCAGCCCCAGCATTTT.

This clonotype has ten or more counts. The J gene is TRBJ2-3, the V gene TRBV6-5, with 8 positions matching TRBD1. The junction had 16 bases not matched to a gene; V was cut back by 5 bases and J by 6 bases. Looked up from germline, CDR1 is MNHEY and CDR2 is SVGAGI. CDR3 length equals 17 residues. CDR3 sequence: CASSAKLTGVEVDTQYF. The DNA for the CDR3 is TGTGCCAGCAGTGCAAAGTTGACAGGGGTTGAAGTCGATACGCAGTATTTT.

Comments on this clonotype: This clone may be a read error of a much larger clone one base away. This chain connects TRBV2 to TRBJ2-1, with a tentative D call TRBD1 (6 bases). The germline V and J ends were trimmed by 3 bases and 5 bases, with 11 bases remaining between them. The CDR3 is made up of 14 amino acids. Germline CDR1 reads SNHLY; CDR2 reads FYNNEI. The CDR3 loop reads CASSDTGKDNEQFF. CDR3 DNA sequence: TGTGCCAGCAGTGATACAGGGAAGGACAATGAGCAGTTCTTC.